This T cell receptor (beta chain) was recorded in a study of OX40 agonist ivuxolimab in advanced cancers. V shed 4 bases and J shed 2 bases, with 9 bases lying between them. This CDR3 has 14 amino acids. The germline V gene encodes CDR1 ENHRY and CDR2 SYGVKD. Clones were sequenced by immunoSEQ multiplex PCR, and TCRdb holds only the in-frame ones, with some missing. The repertoire holds tens of thousands of clones, with about four fifths as singletons. This receptor was taken from an adult with an advanced solid tumor such as melanoma, head and neck, liver or kidney cancer. Source: CD4+ or CD8+ T cells sorted from blood, taken in a trial of the OX40 agonist ivuxolimab. The genes are TRBV10-3 and TRBJ2-1, with D perhaps TRBD2 (5 bases). The CDR3 coding sequence is TGTGCCATCAGTGTCAGCGGAACCTACAATGAGCAGTTCTTC. Protein product: CAISVSGTYNEQFF.